The text below deals with one T cell receptor beta chain. Its antigen is as yet unknown. The data are from a study of human thymus T cells. Overall study results and limits: Repertoires sampled from thymus and blood appeared biased in V and J gene usage. Related research found strongly overlapping thymic repertoires in unrelated individuals.

Data came from immunoSEQ multiplex PCR; TCRdb stores just in-frame clones and leaves some out. The sample has some 130,000 clones, 90% to 95% seen once. Thymus pieces cut out during corrective heart surgery were the tissue that was used. Having corrective surgery for congenital heart defects, healthy Finnish infants were the ones who donated. The germline V gene encodes CDR1 SEHNR and CDR2 FQNEAQ (reference sequence). The CDR3 loop spans 16 amino acids. The ends lost 2 bases at V and 3 bases at J; junction bases unmatched: 7. The receptor's source is a boy less than two years old with a congenital heart defect but otherwise immunologically healthy. Sequenced: thymus tissue. V is TRBV7-9 and J is TRBJ2-1, with TRBD2 matching 7 bases. The CDR3 is CASSLHGGGDYNEQFF. CDR3 nucleotides: TGTGCCAGCAGCTTACACGGCGGGGGTGACTACAATGAGCAGTTCTTC.